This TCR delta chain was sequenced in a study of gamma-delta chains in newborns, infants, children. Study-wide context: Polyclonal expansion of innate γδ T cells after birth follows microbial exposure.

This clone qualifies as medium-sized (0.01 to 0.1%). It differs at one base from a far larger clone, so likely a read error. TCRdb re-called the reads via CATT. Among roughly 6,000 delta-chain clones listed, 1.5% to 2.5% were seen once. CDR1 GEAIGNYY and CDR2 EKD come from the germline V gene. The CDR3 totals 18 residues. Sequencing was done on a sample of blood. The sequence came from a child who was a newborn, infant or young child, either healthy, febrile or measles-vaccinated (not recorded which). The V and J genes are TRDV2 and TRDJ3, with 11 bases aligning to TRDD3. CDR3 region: CACDTAGGYSWDARQMFF. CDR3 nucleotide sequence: TGTGCCTGTGACACCGCTGGGGGATACTCCTGGGACGCCCGACAGATGTTTTTC.